Listed below are T cell receptor beta chains from one sample, sequenced in a study of response to subunit inactivated influenza vaccine. TCRdb re-called the RT-PCR reads through MiXCR, storing one row per CDR3 protein. Altogether roughly 500,000 distinct CDR3 sequences are present, more than 15% being singletons, with the ten largest covering 2.5% to 3.5%. Sequenced material: CD4+ T cells sorted from PBMCs, taken around 25 months after vaccination. These receptors all come from a man aged 50 to 75 who received an inactivated influenza vaccine. Both conserved end residues are part of each CDR3. Each record gives: V gene, J gene, D gene, clone size, CDR3 DNA, CDR3 protein. A D gene is named only where the DNA matches it firmly. The size entry is marked missing in some rows and otherwise reads once, few, many or a size class.

TRBV5-1	TRBJ2-1	TRBD2	few	TGCGCCAGCAGCTTGCGGGGAGGGCTTGAGCAGTTCTTC	CASSLRGGLEQFF
TRBV6-1	TRBJ2-2	-	many	TGTGCCAGCAGACCCGACTTAGGGGACACCGGGGAGCTGTTTTTT	CASRPDLGDTGELFF
TRBV27	TRBJ1-3	-	-	TGTGCCAGCAGTCTCCGGACACCTTACTCTGGAAACACCATATATTTT	CASSLRTPYSGNTIYF
TRBV11-1	TRBJ2-1	TRBD2	-	TGTGCCAGCAGCACCTTGCTTCTAGCGGGACTTTTCAATGAGCAGTTCTTC	CASSTLLLAGLFNEQFF
TRBV18	TRBJ2-7	TRBD1	-	TGTGCCAGCTCAACCAGACAGGGGGAAGAGCAGTACTTC	CASSTRQGEEQYF
TRBV5-5	TRBJ2-3	-	-	TGTGCCAGCAGCCGGGTGGAGACAGATACGCAGTATTTT	CASSRVETDTQYF
TRBV6-1	TRBJ2-5	-	few	TGTGCCAGCAGTCAGGGGAGGTTCCAAGAGACCCAGTACTTC	CASSQGRFQETQYF
TRBV7-2	TRBJ2-6	-	-	TGTGCCGGGGCAAGGGGTGATGGGGGGGCCAACGTCCTGACTTTC	CAGARGDGGANVLTF
TRBV2	TRBJ2-1	TRBD2	many	TGTGCCAGCAGTCAGGGACTAGCGGGAGTAAATGAGCAGTTCTTC	CASSQGLAGVNEQFF
TRBV10-3	TRBJ2-3	-	few	TGTGCCATCAGCGATAGGGACTTCGGTACGCAGTATTTT	CAISDRDFGTQYF
TRBV6-2/TRBV6-3	TRBJ2-7	TRBD1	-	TGTGCCAGCCGACTGACCGGGACAGGGGGTGGCGAGCAGTACTTC	CASRLTGTGGGEQYF
TRBV6-2/TRBV6-3	TRBJ2-5	-	-	TGTGCCAGCAGCTATCGATCTCGGACAGGGAGGGAAGAGACCCAGTACTTC	CASSYRSRTGREETQYF
TRBV27	TRBJ1-1	-	few	TGTGCCAGCAGTCCAAGGGGTGGGGTCACTGAAGCTTTCTTT	CASSPRGGVTEAFF
TRBV18	TRBJ2-7	-	many	TGTGCCAGCTCACCACCTGTTACCTACGAGCAGTACTTC	CASSPPVTYEQYF
TRBV7-9	TRBJ2-5	TRBD2	few	TGTGCCAGCAGCATCAAAGCGGGAGTGGAGGAGACCCAGTACTTC	CASSIKAGVEETQYF
TRBV6-1	TRBJ1-6	-	few	TGTGCCAGCAGCGACAGTTTGAGTTCACCCCTCCACTTT	CASSDSLSSPLHF